This is a list of T cell receptor beta chains from one sample in a study of OX40 agonist ivuxolimab in advanced cancers. TCRdb's table, derived via immunoSEQ multiplex PCR, lists solely in-frame clones and lacks some. The data contain tens of thousands of clones, approximately 91% of them singletons. Sequences were derived from CD4+ or CD8+ T cells sorted from blood, sampled in a trial of the OX40 agonist ivuxolimab. All receptors derive from an adult with an advanced solid tumor such as melanoma, head and neck, liver or kidney cancer. Both conserved end residues are part of each CDR3. Fields, in order: J gene, D gene, clone size, V gene, CDR3 protein, CDR3 DNA. The D gene is left open where the match is weak. Size values are once, few and many counts, or a class for expanded clones, and some rows have none.

>TRBJ1-5|TRBD1|once|TRBV6-1
CASSLTGGPEPQHF
TGTGCCAGCAGCCTTACAGGGGGCCCGGAGCCCCAGCATTTT
>TRBJ2-3|TRBD2|.|TRBV6-5
CASRTLAGPTNTQYF
TGTGCCAGCAGAACTCTAGCGGGGCCTACAAATACGCAGTATTTT
>TRBJ2-2|.|.|TRBV2
CASSRRTGELFF
TGTGCCAGCAGTAGGAGGACCGGGGAGCTGTTTTTT
>TRBJ1-2|TRBD1|.|TRBV5-1
CASSLKTGGGYTF
TGCGCCAGCAGCTTGAAGACAGGGGGTGGCTACACCTTC
>TRBJ2-7|.|.|TRBV20-1
CSARDGNEQYF
TGCAGTGCTAGAGATGGGAACGAGCAGTACTTC
>TRBJ2-5|.|.|TRBV11-1
CASSPASPGETQYF
TGTGCCAGCAGCCCTGCCTCCCCGGGGGAGACCCAGTACTTC
>TRBJ2-1|.|.|TRBV30
CAWSDTGRGNNEQFF
TGTGCCTGGAGCGATACCGGACGCGGGAACAATGAGCAGTTCTTC
>TRBJ1-3|TRBD1|.|TRBV7-8
CASSLVRTGAGNTIYF
TGTGCCAGCAGCTTAGTCCGGACAGGGGCTGGAAACACCATATATTTT
>TRBJ2-7|TRBD2|once|TRBV5-1
CASSFQSGGNYEQYF
TGCGCCAGCAGCTTTCAAAGCGGGGGGAACTACGAGCAGTACTTC
>TRBJ2-2|TRBD2|.|TRBV27
CASSLAGVGTGELFF
TGTGCCAGCAGTTTAGCGGGAGTGGGGACCGGGGAGCTGTTTTTT
>TRBJ2-2|TRBD2|.|TRBV4-2
CASSQELPSGSDTGELFF
TGTGCCAGCAGCCAAGAACTCCCTAGCGGGAGCGACACCGGGGAGCTGTTTTTT
>TRBJ1-1|.|.|TRBV5-1
CASSLDRQTNTEAFF
TGCGCCAGCAGCTTGGACAGACAAACGAACACTGAAGCTTTCTTT
>TRBJ1-2|.|.|TRBV30
CAWTRAGYGYTF
TGTGCCTGGACCAGGGCGGGCTATGGCTACACCTTC
>TRBJ2-1|TRBD1|.|TRBV5-1
CASSKTGGIWNEQFF
TGCGCCAGCAGCAAGACAGGGGGCATATGGAATGAGCAGTTCTTC
>TRBJ1-5|TRBD1|.|TRBV28
CASRDGQVNQPQHF
TGTGCCAGCAGGGACGGACAGGTCAATCAGCCCCAGCATTTT
>TRBJ2-5|.|.|TRBV27
CASGWYQETQYF
TGTGCCAGCGGCTGGTACCAAGAGACCCAGTACTTC
>TRBJ1-5|TRBD1|.|TRBV7-6
CASSSSGGQIDQPQHF
TGTGCCAGCAGCTCAAGCGGGGGACAGATCGATCAGCCCCAGCATTTT
>TRBJ1-2|.|.|TRBV5-6
CASSLSRGYTF
TGTGCCAGCAGCTTGTCGAGGGGCTACACCTTC
>TRBJ1-2|TRBD1|.|TRBV9
CASSAWDRAPNGYTF
TGTGCCAGCAGCGCGTGGGACAGGGCCCCCAATGGCTACACCTTC
>TRBJ2-7|TRBD2|.|TRBV6-1
CASRRTSYEQYF
TGTGCCAGCAGGCGGACTAGCTACGAGCAGTACTTC
>TRBJ1-2|TRBD1|.|TRBV12-5
CASGLRQGPIGSYTF
TGTGCTAGTGGTTTGCGACAGGGGCCCATAGGAAGCTACACCTTC
>TRBJ2-7|TRBD2|.|TRBV7-9
CASSLGALAGGPRNEQYF
TGTGCCAGCAGCTTAGGGGCCCTAGCGGGAGGGCCGAGGAACGAGCAGTACTTC
>TRBJ2-2|TRBD2|.|TRBV10-3
CAISGIAGGTGELFF
TGTGCCATCAGTGGTATAGCGGGCGGCACCGGGGAGCTGTTTTTT
>TRBJ2-4|TRBD2|.|TRBV6-1
CASSEAMGASGRVVGNIQYF
TGTGCCAGCAGTGAAGCGATGGGGGCTAGCGGGAGAGTTGTTGGGAACATTCAGTACTTC
>TRBJ2-1|TRBD2|.|TRBV2
CASRGSGRDSYNEQFF
TGTGCCAGCAGAGGGAGCGGGAGGGATTCCTACAATGAGCAGTTCTTC
>TRBJ2-3|TRBD2|.|TRBV15
CATSRDRGSGITQYF
TGTGCCACCAGCAGAGATCGCGGGAGCGGGATCACGCAGTATTTT
>TRBJ2-1|.|.|TRBV9
CASSPRDFTYNEQFF
TGTGCCAGCAGCCCCCGGGACTTTACCTACAATGAGCAGTTCTTC
>TRBJ2-3|TRBD2|.|TRBV11-2
CASSLGGGRFADTQYF
TGTGCCAGCAGCTTGGGGGGAGGGCGGTTTGCAGATACGCAGTATTTT
>TRBJ2-2|.|.|TRBV19
CASKLGSSSSGPGELFF
TGTGCCAGTAAATTGGGTTCGTCTAGCTCCGGCCCCGGGGAGCTGTTTTTT
>TRBJ2-3|.|.|TRBV7-9
CASSSGTQAADTQYF
TGTGCCAGCAGCTCCGGGACCCAAGCAGCCGATACGCAGTATTTT
>TRBJ2-7|TRBD2|.|TRBV5-4
CASSLGTSGIYEQYF
TGTGCCAGCAGCTTGGGGACTAGCGGGATCTACGAGCAGTACTTC
>TRBJ2-7|.|.|TRBV15
CATSRDQGPYEQYF
TGTGCCACCAGCAGAGATCAAGGCCCCTACGAGCAGTACTTC
>TRBJ2-5|.|.|TRBV2
CASTGVETQYF
TGTGCCAGCACAGGAGTAGAGACCCAGTACTTC
>TRBJ2-7|TRBD2|.|TRBV28
CASTGGGRWLTGYEQYF
TGTGCCAGCACCGGCGGGGGGCGGTGGCTTACTGGCTACGAGCAGTACTTC
>TRBJ2-2|.|.|TRBV9
CASSVTGGRDTGELFF
TGTGCCAGCAGCGTTACAGGTGGCAGGGACACCGGGGAGCTGTTTTTT
>TRBJ2-2|TRBD2|.|TRBV28
CASSPILAGGPGTGELFF
TGTGCCAGCAGTCCAATACTAGCGGGAGGGCCGGGGACCGGGGAGCTGTTTTTT